This passage covers 5 T cell receptor beta chains from one sample sequenced in a study of cytomegalovirus exposure and HLA in healthy donors (TCRdb year 2017). Receptor amplification or capture employed the immunoSEQ multiplex PCR assay. A mixture of 60 forward primers for TCR Vbeta segments and 13 reverse primers for TCR Jbeta segments was used in the multiplex PCR. TCRdb carries this immuneACCESS record with in-frame sequences only. Its versions omit some clonotypes, under half of them owing to an unresolved V gene in the studies checked, with the rest unexplained. This sample gives roughly 120,000 clones in total; about four fifths of them show up just once. Jointly, the top ten make up around 10% of the sample. Specimen: PBMCs. The receptor set was obtained from a male donor in good health and CMV-seropositive.

The CDR3: CASSSRGTPLHF. CDR3 sequence (DNA): TGCGCCAGCAGCTCGCGAGGAACACCCCTCCACTTT. The gene calls are TRBV4-3 and TRBJ1-6; D is uncertain. This CDR3 spans 12 amino acids. The ends were cut back, 5 bases at V and 11 bases at J, with 10 bases in the middle. Germline CDR1 reads LGHNA; CDR2 reads YSLEER.

This sequence joins TRBV11-2 and TRBJ2-2; a weak D match, TRBD2 (6 bases). With 5 bases removed from V and 1 base from J, the gap between germline ends came to 11 bases. The CDR3 is 15 amino acids. The germline V gene has CDR1 SGHAT and CDR2 FQNNGV. The CDR3 DNA sequence: TGTGCCAGCAGCCGGGAGTATCTGAACACCGGGGAGCTGTTTTTT. Encoded protein: CASSREYLNTGELFF. The whole variable domain, remainder taken from reference TRBV11-2 and TRBJ2-2, is EAGVAQSPRYKIIEKRQSVAFWCNPISGHATLYWYQQILGQGPKLLIQFQNNGVVDDSQLPKDRFSAERLKGVDSTLKIQPAKLEDSAVYLCASSREYLNTGELFFGEGSRLTVL.

This chain links TRBV5-1 with TRBJ2-5; 7 bases fit TRBD2. Germline values: CDR1 SGHRS, CDR2 YFSETQ. The junction had 7 bases not matched to a gene; V was cut back by 4 bases and J by 1 base. CDR3 length equals 15 residues. The CDR3 coding sequence is TGCGCCAGCAGCCCCGTTGGGGGGGGCCAAGAGACCCAGTACTTC. Residues: CASSPVGGGQETQYF. Full variable domain (rest looked up from reference TRBV5-1 and TRBJ2-5): KAGVTQTPRYLIKTRGQQVTLSCSPISGHRSVSWYQQTPGQGLQFLFEYFSETQRNKGNFPGRFSGRQFSNSRSEMNVSTLELGDSALYLCASSPVGGGQETQYFGPGTRLLVL.

This chain uses TRBV5-5 with TRBJ2-7; 7 positions agree with TRBD1. V shed 3 bases and J 5 bases; nucleotides not matched to a gene: 11. This CDR3 contains 15 residues. Germline V gene data show CDR1 as SGHKS and CDR2 as YYEKEE (reference sequence). The CDR3 sequence: CASSSGQLTTNEQYF. CDR3 sequence (DNA): TGTGCCAGCAGCTCGGGACAGCTTACGACAAACGAGCAGTACTTC.

CDR3 protein: CAWGGQDYGYTF. CDR3 nucleotides: TGTGCCTGGGGGGGACAGGACTATGGCTACACCTTC. The V call is TRBV30, the J call TRBJ1-2; 8 positions match TRBD1. The CDR3 length is 12 residues. The V gene end was trimmed by 5 bases and the J gene end by 3 bases; junction bases not matched to a gene: 2. Germline V lookup: CDR1 GTSNPN, CDR2 SVGIG (reference sequence). The variable domain in full, with the rest retrieved from reference TRBV30 and TRBJ1-2, is SQTIHQWPATLVQPVGSPLSLECTVEGTSNPNLYWYRQAAGRGLQLLFYSVGIGQISSEVPQNLSASRPQDRQFILSSKKLLLSDSGFYLCAWGGQDYGYTFGSGTRLTVV.